This paragraph reports one TCR beta chain. Produced via immunoSEQ multiplex PCR; TCRdb's table is partial and in-frame only. The data show roughly 80,000 clones, around 90% seen once. V was pared by 0 bases and J by 3 bases, with 15 bases between. Per germline, CDR1 SGHVS and CDR2 FQNEAQ. There are 17 residues in the CDR3. These data come from a study of Tregs in tolerant kidney transplant recipients. Unstimulated regulatory T cells (CD4+CD25+CD127-), CD4+CD25- non-regulatory cells, CD4 and CD8 cells were FACS-sorted from thawed PBMCs. Regulatory T cells were sorted from thawed PBMCs rested overnight at 37°C with 200 IU/ml IL-2.

The source was Tregs from blood, collected before the transplant. The chain links TRBV7-8 to TRBJ2-1, with D possibly being TRBD1 or TRBD2 (6 bases each). The sequence was collected from a human donor who received a combined kidney and bone marrow transplant. CDR3 amino acids: CASSLAQGRGGYNEQFF. In DNA, the CDR3 is TGTGCCAGCAGCTTAGCTCAGGGGCGGGGAGGCTACAATGAGCAGTTCTTC.